The sample holds a few counts of the clone carrying this T cell receptor beta chain. Its cognate antigen is unknown. Stage II-IVA oral cavity squamous cell carcinoma was new and untreated by systemic or radiation therapy. PBMCs were not maintained or expanded in culture before analysis. Method: immunoSEQ multiplex PCR; TCRdb's copy keeps in-frame clones and lacks some. The data show more than 50,000 clones, with approximately 80% seen just once and about 2.5% held by the top ten. This sample is part of a study of neoadjuvant anti-PD-1 for oral cavity cancer. The overall study: Non-progressing patients received a fourth nivolumab dose near day 43, then surgery on days 50-56. Study-wide findings and caveats: After neoadjuvant nivolumab, PBMC T cell clonality was significantly higher in non-responders than responders.

The clonotype originates from a person between 40 and 80 years old with oral cavity squamous cell carcinoma. The sample here was PBMCs, taken before nivolumab (anti-PD-1) treatment.

The chain's CDR3 is CASSPLSPLHF. CDR3 coding DNA: TGTGCCAGCTCACCACTATCACCCCTCCACTTT. The chain links TRBV18 to TRBJ1-6, with D hard to call. This CDR3 is built from 11 residues. Germline-derived CDR1 and CDR2 are KGHSH and LQKENI. V gave up 1 base and J gave up 10 bases, with 2 bases separating them.